This T cell receptor (beta chain) was sequenced during a study of blood T cell repertoires in COVID-19. The data were produced by immunoSEQ multiplex PCR, yet TCRdb's version contains in-frame clones alone and is incomplete. The sample contains approximately 350,000 clones, roughly 89% of which appear only once. This CDR3 region has 16 residues. Trimming cost V 0 bases and J 9 bases; bases outside gene matches: 13. CDR1 is MNHEY, CDR2 SVGEGT, per germline. The sequencing input was peripheral blood. The chain employs TRBV6-2 or TRBV6-3 and TRBJ2-7; 8 bases line up with TRBD2. The clonotype was recovered from a woman aged 18-35 years who had recovered from COVID-19. CDR3 DNA: TGTGCCAGCAGTTACTCCTTAGCGGGATTCTCAGTTGTGCAGTACGTC. Translated: CASSYSLAGFSVVQYV.